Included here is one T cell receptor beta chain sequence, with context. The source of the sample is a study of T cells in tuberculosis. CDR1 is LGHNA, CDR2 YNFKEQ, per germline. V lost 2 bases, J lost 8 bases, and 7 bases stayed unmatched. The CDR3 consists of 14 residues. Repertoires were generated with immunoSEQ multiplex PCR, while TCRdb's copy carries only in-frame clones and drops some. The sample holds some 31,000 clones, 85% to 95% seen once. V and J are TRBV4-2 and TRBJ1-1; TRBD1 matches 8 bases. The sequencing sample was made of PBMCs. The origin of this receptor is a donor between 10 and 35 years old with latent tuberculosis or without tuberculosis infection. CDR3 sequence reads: CASSQNRPGGEAFF. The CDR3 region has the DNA TGTGCCAGCAGCCAAAATCGCCCAGGGGGCGAAGCTTTCTTT.